Each of the 27 T cell receptor beta chains below was sequenced from the same sample in a study of blood T cell repertoires in COVID-19. The data were produced by immunoSEQ multiplex PCR, yet TCRdb's version contains in-frame clones alone and is incomplete. Of 250,000 to 300,000 clones listed, over 75% were seen once; the top ten hold under 15%. Sequences were obtained from peripheral blood. These receptors came from a woman aged 55-75 years with acute or convalescent COVID-19.

This chain uses TRBV27 with TRBJ2-1; unclear D gene. V was trimmed by 2 bases and J by 3 bases, leaving 5 bases between them. Germline V gives CDR1 MNHEY, CDR2 SMNVEV (reference sequence). This CDR3 has 13 amino acids. Here the CDR3 reads CASSLLDYNEQFF. The CDR3 region has the DNA TGTGCCAGCAGTTTACTAGACTACAATGAGCAGTTCTTC.

The chain combines TRBV28 with TRBJ1-1; TRBD1 is a possible D gene (5 bases). Per germline, CDR1 MDHEN and CDR2 SYDVKM. Between the trimmed V and J ends, which lost 5 bases and 4 bases, there was a span of 17 bases. CDR3 length equals 15 residues. This CDR3 is CASSPHQGRGTEAFF. The CDR3 DNA follows: TGTGCCAGCAGTCCTCATCAGGGTAGGGGCACTGAAGCTTTCTTT.

The CDR3 nucleotides read TGTGCCAGCAGCCCCGGGACTAGCGGGAGCAGTTACAATGAGCAGTTCTTC. Its translation is CASSPGTSGSSYNEQFF. V usage is TRBV7-3 and J usage is TRBJ2-1; the match to TRBD2 covers 14 bases. Germline values: CDR1 SGHTA, CDR2 FQGTGA. The V and J ends lost 5 bases and 4 bases, in that order; junction bases with no gene match: 7. There are 17 residues in the CDR3.

This clone occurred once. The rearrangement joins TRBV4-2 to TRBJ2-3, with a possible D match to TRBD1 (6 bases). Germline loops: CDR1 LGHNA, CDR2 YNFKEQ. This CDR3 is 14 amino acids long. V was pared by 8 bases and J by 0 bases, with 12 bases between. CDR3 amino acids: CASSEGESTDTQYF. The CDR3 DNA reads TGTGCCAGCTCCGAGGGGGAAAGCACAGATACGCAGTATTTT.

Concerning this clone: Distinct nucleotide sequences in the sample also encode this CDR3. J is TRBJ2-1 and V is TRBV9; 9 bases are shared with TRBD2. Germline trimming cut 2 bases from V and 0 bases from J; bases unmatched to any gene: 0. Germline CDR1 is SGDLS and CDR2 is YYNGEE. The CDR3 consists of 15 residues. CDR3 sequence (DNA): TGTGCCAGCAGCGTTAGCGGGAGCTCCTACAATGAGCAGTTCTTC. Its translation: CASSVSGSSYNEQFF. Supplemented by reference TRBV9 and TRBJ2-1, the full variable domain reads DSGVTQTPKHLITATGQRVTLRCSPRSGDLSVYWYQQSLDQGLQFLIQYYNGEERAKGNILERFSAQQFPDLHSELNLSSLELGDSALYFCASSVSGSSYNEQFFGPGTRLTVL.

V is TRBV7-2 and J is TRBJ1-6; no definite D call. The CDR3 spans 17 residues. The V and J ends lost 5 bases and 0 bases respectively, with 14 bases between them. The germline CDR1 and CDR2 sequences are SGHTA and FQGNSA. The CDR3 DNA sequence: TGTGCCAGCAGCGCGGCCAGAATCTCCTCCTATAATTCACCCCTCCACTTT. It is translated as CASSAARISSYNSPLHF.

The V call is TRBV28, the J call TRBJ1-2; possibly TRBD1 for D (5 bases). The CDR3 is 18 amino acids. The V gene's germline CDR1 is MDHEN and CDR2 SYDVKM. V was pared by 6 bases and J by 2 bases, with 25 bases between. The DNA of the CDR3 is TGTGCCAGCAGCTCTCTATCCCAGGGATCGGGCGCCAACTATGGCTACACCTTC. It translates to CASSSLSQGSGANYGYTF.

This clone is a singleton in its sample. CDR3 DNA sequence: TGCGCCAGCAGCCCGAATAGGGCCACCCGGGGTGAGCAGTTCTTC. This gives the protein CASSPNRATRGEQFF. The chain couples TRBV4-1 to TRBJ2-1; possibly TRBD2 for D (5 bases). CDR1 is MGHRA, CDR2 YSYEKL, per germline. The CDR3 totals 15 residues. V lost 4 bases, J lost 9 bases, and 19 bases lay in between.

V and J are TRBV11-2 and TRBJ2-5; D uncertain. Germline V gene sequence: CDR1 SGHAT, CDR2 FQNNGV. With 2 bases removed from V and 1 base from J, the gap between germline ends came to 8 bases. The CDR3 loop spans 14 amino acids. The CDR3 region is CASSLLHLQETQYF. In nucleotides, the CDR3 is TGTGCCAGCAGCTTATTACATCTCCAAGAGACCCAGTACTTC.

J is TRBJ1-2 and V is TRBV10-3; perhaps TRBD1 as D (6 bases). Germline loops: CDR1 ENHRY, CDR2 SYGVKD. V gave up 2 bases and J gave up 0 bases, with 13 bases separating them. CDR3 size: 16 residues. For the CDR3, the DNA is TGTGCCATCAGTGAGCCTTCGACAGGAGCTAACTATGGCTACACCTTC. It translates to CAISEPSTGANYGYTF.

V usage is TRBV6-2 or TRBV6-3 and J usage is TRBJ1-2, with a possible D match to TRBD1 (6 bases). Trimming took off 4 bases at V and 4 bases at J, with 10 bases between the two ends. The germline V gene has CDR1 MNHEY and CDR2 SVGEGT. The CDR3 extends over 13 amino acids. Here the CDR3 DNA reads TGTGCCAGCAGTTTTACAGGGCGCTATGGCTACACCTTC. Translation gives CASSFTGRYGYTF.

The chain links TRBV10-2 to TRBJ1-1; 7 bases are a match to TRBD1. The CDR3 length is 14 residues. The germline V gene encodes CDR1 WSHSY and CDR2 SAAADI. Trimming took 6 bases from V and 3 from J; bases not matched to a gene: 7. The DNA of the CDR3 is TGCGCCAGCAGCCAACAGGGGCCCGACACTGAAGCTTTCTTT. Amino acids: CASSQQGPDTEAFF.

V usage is TRBV27 and J usage is TRBJ1-1, with D possibly matching TRBD1 (5 bases). This CDR3 is built from 13 residues. CDR1 and CDR2 from the germline V gene are MNHEY and SMNVEV (reference sequence). With 5 bases removed from V and 1 base from J, the gap between germline ends came to 8 bases. CDR3 bases: TGTGCCAGCAGTCGAACAGGGAACACTGAAGCTTTCTTT. Its protein is CASSRTGNTEAFF.

The table lists this clone with a count of one. This chain links TRBV12-3 or TRBV12-4 with TRBJ2-1; possibly TRBD2 for D (7 bases). Trimming pared 5 bases from V and 6 bases from J, leaving 11 bases between. The CDR3 is 13 amino acids. As DNA, the CDR3 is TGTGCCAGCAGTCTGGGGGGGCTCAATGAGCAGTTCTTC. This translates into CASSLGGLNEQFF.

The CDR3: CASGLGQGYNEQFF. The DNA for the CDR3 is TGTGCTAGTGGTTTGGGACAGGGGTACAATGAGCAGTTCTTC. V usage is TRBV12-5 and J usage is TRBJ2-1; 8 nucleotides match TRBD1. The germline gives CDR1 LGHNT, CDR2 FRNRAP. The V and J ends lost 1 base and 4 bases, in that order; junction bases with no gene match: 0. The CDR3 has 14 residues.

This clone was detected only a few times. This chain connects TRBV27 to TRBJ1-6, with D perhaps TRBD1 (6 bases). V was clipped by 6 bases and J by 14 bases, with 29 bases between them. CDR1 and CDR2 from the germline V gene are MNHEY and SMNVEV (reference sequence). This CDR3 region has 17 residues. The CDR3, as DNA: TGTGCCAGCAGCCCCCTGGGACAAGGTCCTTCGAGCGTAACCCTCCACTTT. Protein sequence: CASSPLGQGPSSVTLHF.

The chain joins TRBV21-1 to TRBJ2-1; the DNA was not compared with TRBD2, the D call given in the table. TRBV21-1 is noted as a pseudogene. The CDR3 has 14 amino acids. The CDR3 region has the DNA TGTGCCAGCAACCAACCGACTAGCCTAAATGAGCAGTTCTTC. Encoded protein: CASNQPTSLNEQFF.

The V call is TRBV7-3, the J call TRBJ2-1, with TRBD2 matching 11 bases. Germline V CDR1 and CDR2: SGHTA, FQGTGA. The CDR3 totals 16 residues. J lost 4 bases, V lost 4 bases, and 6 bases had no gene match. CDR3 amino acids: CASSYPGLAAYNEQFF. In DNA form, the CDR3 reads TGTGCCAGCAGCTACCCGGGACTAGCGGCATACAATGAGCAGTTCTTC.

The chain links TRBV28 to TRBJ2-7; D is undetermined. The length of the CDR3 is 12 residues. CDR1 and CDR2 from the germline V gene are MDHEN and SYDVKM. Deletions cut 5 bases from V and 2 bases from J, with 7 bases between. CDR3 DNA sequence: TGTGCCAGCAGTCAACAGCCCTACGAGCAGTACTTC. It encodes CASSQQPYEQYF.

This clone was seen once. The chain has TRBV12-5 and TRBJ2-5, with D possibly TRBD2 on 6 matching bases. Germline CDR1 LGHNT, CDR2 FRNRAP. The CDR3 is made up of 15 amino acids. The V end was cut by 0 bases, the J end by 2 bases, with 10 bases between. In DNA, the CDR3 is TGTGCTAGTGGTTTGGTGGGGACTGGACAAGAGACCCAGTACTTC. It specifies CASGLVGTGQETQYF.

This chain uses TRBV2 with TRBJ1-2; TRBD1 matches at 7 bases. The CDR3 spans 13 residues. The ends lost 4 bases at V and 2 bases at J; junction bases unmatched: 1. CDR1 and CDR2 (germline): SNHLY, FYNNEI. For the CDR3, the DNA is TGTGCCAGCAGTGGACAGGGAAACTATGGCTACACCTTC. It specifies CASSGQGNYGYTF. Full variable domain (outside the CDR3, taken from reference TRBV2 and TRBJ1-2): EPEVTQTPSHQVTQMGQEVILRCVPISNHLYFYWYRQILGQKVEFLVSFYNNEISEKSEIFDDQFSVERPDGSNFTLKIRSTKLEDSAMYFCASSGQGNYGYTFGSGTRLTVV.

The V and J genes are TRBV5-4 and TRBJ1-2; 10 bases line up with TRBD1. The CDR3 contains 16 residues. V dropped 3 bases and J dropped 2; count of bases not matched to a gene: 7. The germline CDR1 and CDR2 sequences are SGHNT and YYREEE (reference sequence). The CDR3 sequence is CASSYGQGVLNYGYTF. The CDR3 bases are TGTGCCAGCAGCTACGGACAGGGGGTGTTGAACTATGGCTACACCTTC.

The chain employs TRBV29-1 and TRBJ1-1, with 7 positions matching TRBD1. Germline lookup yields CDR1 SQVTM and CDR2 ANQGSEA. The CDR3 has 14 amino acids. Losses at the gene ends were 3 bases for V and 4 bases for J; bases not matched to a gene: 8. For the CDR3, the DNA is TGCAGCGTTGACAAGGGACAGATCGTCACTGAAGCTTTCTTT. Residues: CSVDKGQIVTEAFF.

A single count supports this clone. V is TRBV24-1 and J is TRBJ2-5; 8 nucleotides align to TRBD1. J gave up 5 bases and V 4 bases, and 5 bases lay outside the gene matches. Germline lookup yields CDR1 KGHDR and CDR2 SFDVKD. The CDR3 length is 14 residues. The CDR3 DNA follows: TGTGCCACCAGTGAACCAACAGGGGGGGAGACCCAGTACTTC. It translates to CATSEPTGGETQYF.

This chain connects TRBV4-2 to TRBJ1-1, with 10 bases fitting TRBD1. CDR3 length equals 16 residues. The J segment lost 6 bases and the V segment lost 2 bases, leaving 9 bases of the junction unmatched. The germline V gene has CDR1 LGHNA and CDR2 YNFKEQ. The CDR3 DNA sequence: TGTGCCAGCAGCCAACCTCCGGGACAGGGGATCCCTGAAGCTTTCTTT. It yields the protein CASSQPPGQGIPEAFF.

The rearrangement uses TRBV6-2 or TRBV6-3 and TRBJ2-1; 8 bases agree with TRBD2. Germline V gene lookup returns CDR1 MNHEY and CDR2 SVGEGT. V lost 5 bases to trimming and J lost 7 bases; unmatched junction nucleotides: 10. The CDR3 runs 15 residues. The chain's CDR3 is CASSLAGQGWNEQFF. The CDR3, as DNA: TGTGCCAGCAGTCTAGCGGGCCAGGGATGGAATGAGCAGTTCTTC.

The J gene is TRBJ1-2, the V gene TRBV3-1 (or the pseudogene TRBV3-2); unclear D gene. This CDR3 has 13 residues. Looked up from germline, CDR1 is LGHDT and CDR2 is YNNKEL (reference sequence). V was shortened by 3 bases and J by 2 bases, with 7 bases between the two germline ends. CDR3 nucleotide sequence: TGTGCCAGCAGCCACTATATAAACTATGGCTACACCTTC. It is translated as CASSHYINYGYTF.